This T cell receptor beta chain appears in the sequencing data of a study of T-cell memory formation after mild COVID-19. In TCRdb, the 5' RACE reads were re-called with MiXCR into one record per CDR3 protein. The data show approximately 180,000 distinct CDR3 sequences, 15% to 20% seen once. Comment on this clonotype: What it binds is unknown.

Overall study findings and caveats: The study detected some responding clones in pre-infection memory, suggesting cross-reactive memory joined. Later expanders leaned CD4+, whereas clones that contracted between day 15 and 85 were balanced CD4/CD8.

The CDR3 extends over 13 amino acids. V was cut by 6 bases and J by 3 bases, with 11 bases left in between. The rearrangement links TRBV12-3 or TRBV12-4 to TRBJ2-5, with D possibly TRBD1 on 6 matching bases. The clonotype originates from an adult woman who had mild COVID-19 (a few samples of this study predate the infection). Cell type and time point are not known. The sequencing input was PBMCs or a T cell subset sorted from them (not recorded which). As DNA, the CDR3 is TGTGCCAGCAGGGAAAGGACAGAAGAGACCCAGTACTTC. Residues: CASRERTEETQYF.